This is a list of T cell receptor beta chains from one sample in a study of beta chain features in type 1 diabetes. Clones were sequenced by immunoSEQ multiplex PCR, and TCRdb holds only the in-frame ones, with some missing. The repertoire consists of around 600,000 clones, with 9.5% to 15% occurring once and the leading ten covering about 0.11%. Specimen: naive CD4+ T cells from blood. Receptor source: a man aged 30 to 45 with type 1 diabetes. CDR3s leave out the opening cysteine and the closing phenylalanine or tryptophan.

v_gene,CDR3aa
TRBV27,ASSFPGQVPYEQY
TRBV7-8,ASSLGTARATNYGYT
TRBV28,ASSLTGTGGYEQY
TRBV2,ATSPQGRNQPQH
TRBV5-4,ASSLDRSDEQF
TRBV5-1,ASSLGQSSYEQY
TRBV4-1,ASSQVGRGDGKEQF
TRBV10-3,ASGQGGQETQY
TRBV10-3,AISDAGGADTQY
TRBV2,ASFNQRDNEQF
TRBV27,ASSLVQRTGELF
TRBV2,ASKNRAREPQH
TRBV4-2,ASSQEAGGVETQY
TRBV6-1,ASDGRERGNYGYT
TRBV5-1,ASSLVPGPNTEAF
TRBV7-2,ASSRGQGPFGYT
TRBV2,ASSDRGNQPQH
TRBV7-9,ASSSRGSGTDTQY
TRBV9,ASSPRDRETNEQF